The clone carrying this TCR beta chain was observed at least ten times. Its target is not known. V lost 5 bases and J lost 5; bases outside the gene matches: 5. Germline-derived CDR1 and CDR2 are SGHTA and FQGTGA. CDR3 length: 16 residues. The entry originates in a study of identical twins. Using its own MiXCR run on the 5' RACE reads, TCRdb lists one record per CDR3 protein. Seen here are approximately 210,000 distinct CDR3 sequences, approximately 7.1% observed once, and the top ten hold 13% to 15%. Notes on the study in general: Invariant MAIT and iNKT cells could partly confound zero-insertion analyses. For out-of-frame beta sequences, excess twin sharing was weaker.

This sample also appeared in a second study, on T cells expressing NK-cell markers. Turning to that study: Where several donors were concerned, these clonotypes also led the CD3+CD56-NKG2C+ fraction.

The origin of this receptor is a woman aged 18 to 35 in good health. The specimen sequenced was CD8+ T cells sorted from blood. The J gene is TRBJ2-2, the V gene TRBV7-3; TRBD2 matches at 13 bases. The CDR3 bases are TGTGCCAGCAGCCCGGGACTAGCGGGGATAACCGGGGAGCTGTTTTTT. It encodes CASSPGLAGITGELFF.